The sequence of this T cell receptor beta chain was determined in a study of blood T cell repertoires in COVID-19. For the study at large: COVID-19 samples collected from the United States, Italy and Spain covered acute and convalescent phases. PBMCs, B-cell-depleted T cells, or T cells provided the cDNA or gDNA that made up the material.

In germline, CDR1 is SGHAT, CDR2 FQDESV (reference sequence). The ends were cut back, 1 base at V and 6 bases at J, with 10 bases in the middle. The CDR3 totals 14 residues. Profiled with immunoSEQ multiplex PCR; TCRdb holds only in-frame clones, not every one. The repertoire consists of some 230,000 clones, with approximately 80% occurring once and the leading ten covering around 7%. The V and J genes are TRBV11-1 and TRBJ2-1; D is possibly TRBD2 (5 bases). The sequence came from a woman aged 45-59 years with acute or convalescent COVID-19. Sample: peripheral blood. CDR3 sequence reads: CASSLDQLANEQFF. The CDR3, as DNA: TGTGCCAGCAGCTTAGATCAGCTAGCCAATGAGCAGTTCTTC.